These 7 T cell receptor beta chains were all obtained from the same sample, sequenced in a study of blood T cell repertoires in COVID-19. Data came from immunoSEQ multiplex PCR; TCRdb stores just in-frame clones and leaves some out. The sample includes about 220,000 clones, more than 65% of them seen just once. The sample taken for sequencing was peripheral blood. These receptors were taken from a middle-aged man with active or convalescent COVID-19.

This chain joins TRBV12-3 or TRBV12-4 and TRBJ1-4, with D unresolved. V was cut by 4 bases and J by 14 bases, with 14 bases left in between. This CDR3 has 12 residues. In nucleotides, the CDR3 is TGTGCCAGCAGTTCCGGTGAAACAGTGCTGTTTTTT. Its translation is CASSSGETVLFF.

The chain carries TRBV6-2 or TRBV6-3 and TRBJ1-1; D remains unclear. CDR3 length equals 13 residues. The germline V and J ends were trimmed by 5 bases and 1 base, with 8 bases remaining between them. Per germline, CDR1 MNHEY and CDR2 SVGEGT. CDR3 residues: CASSDFRNTEAFF. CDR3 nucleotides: TGTGCCAGCAGTGACTTCAGGAACACTGAAGCTTTCTTT.

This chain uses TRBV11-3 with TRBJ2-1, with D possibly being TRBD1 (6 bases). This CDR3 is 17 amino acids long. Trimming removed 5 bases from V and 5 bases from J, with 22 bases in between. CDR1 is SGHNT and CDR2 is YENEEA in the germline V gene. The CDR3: CASSRSVGGRTNNEQFF. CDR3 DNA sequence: TGTGCCAGCAGCCGATCGGTAGGGGGACGGACCAACAATGAGCAGTTCTTC.

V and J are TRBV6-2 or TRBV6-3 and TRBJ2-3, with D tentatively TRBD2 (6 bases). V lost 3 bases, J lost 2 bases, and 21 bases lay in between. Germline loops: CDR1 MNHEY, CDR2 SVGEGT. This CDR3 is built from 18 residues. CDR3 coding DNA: TGTGCCAGCAGTTATGTCTGGACTATCCGAAAAAACACAGATACGCAGTATTTT. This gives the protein CASSYVWTIRKNTDTQYF.

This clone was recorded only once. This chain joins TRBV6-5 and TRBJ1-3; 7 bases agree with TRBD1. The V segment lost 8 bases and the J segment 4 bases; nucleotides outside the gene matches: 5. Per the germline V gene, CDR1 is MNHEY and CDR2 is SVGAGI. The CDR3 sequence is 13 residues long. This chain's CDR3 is CASRTGAGNTIYF. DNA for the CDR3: TGTGCCAGCCGAACAGGGGCGGGAAACACCATATATTTT.

CDR3 region: CASIGTESNTGELFF. Written as DNA, the CDR3 is TGTGCCAGCATTGGGACAGAGTCTAACACCGGGGAGCTGTTTTTT. J is TRBJ2-2 and V is TRBV2; TRBD1 aligns across 7 bases. After removal of 7 bases from V and 2 bases from J, the junction contained 7 bases not matched to a gene. The length of the CDR3 is 15 residues. Germline V CDR1 and CDR2: SNHLY, FYNNEI.

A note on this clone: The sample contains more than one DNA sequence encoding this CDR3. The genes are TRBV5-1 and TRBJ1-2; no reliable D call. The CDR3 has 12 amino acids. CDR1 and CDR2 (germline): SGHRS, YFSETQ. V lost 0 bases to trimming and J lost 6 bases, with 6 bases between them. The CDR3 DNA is TGCGCCAGCAGCTTGGAGGGAGATGGCTACACCTTC. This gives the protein CASSLEGDGYTF.